The entry below gives a single T cell receptor (beta chain) sequence along with its context. Antigen: not known. The conserved final phenylalanine or tryptophan is absent from the CDR3, which likely points to a read error. Over several immunoSEQ plates, each subset's genomic DNA was distributed in even portions. Sequenced by immunoSEQ multiplex PCR; TCRdb stores in-frame clones only, minus some. The sample has over 1.5 million clones, 95% to 99% seen once. The CDR3 spans 11 residues. Germline assignment: CDR1 LNHDA and CDR2 SQIVND (reference sequence). V was trimmed by 9 bases and J by 3 bases, leaving 9 bases between them. These data are taken from a study of shared clonotypes between healthy human individuals. As for the study in general: Per-donor plates numbered three CD4 naive, three CD4 memory, two CD8 naive and one CD8 memory.

Study-level results: Several donors held about 4.5% of naive CD4 clonotypes in common.

Sequences were obtained from naive CD4+ T cells sorted from blood. Noted subset: CD45RA+ positively selected. The TCR originated in a man aged 30-40 years in good health. The V call is TRBV19, the J call TRBJ2-7; D is possibly TRBD2 (5 bases). The CDR3 reads CASFGGYEQYL. DNA for the CDR3: TGTGCCAGCTTCGGAGGCTACGAGCAGTACCTC.